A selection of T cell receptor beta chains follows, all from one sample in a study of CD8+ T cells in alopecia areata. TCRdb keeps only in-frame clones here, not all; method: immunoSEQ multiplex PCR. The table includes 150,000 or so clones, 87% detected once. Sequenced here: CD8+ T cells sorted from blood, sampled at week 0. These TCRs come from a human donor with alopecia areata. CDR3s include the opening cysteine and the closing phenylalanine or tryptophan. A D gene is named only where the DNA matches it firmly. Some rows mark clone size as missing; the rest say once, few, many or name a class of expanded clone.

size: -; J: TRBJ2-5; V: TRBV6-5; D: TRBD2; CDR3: CASSPGTSGQETQYF; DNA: TGTGCCAGCAGCCCCGGGACTAGTGGGCAAGAGACCCAGTACTTC
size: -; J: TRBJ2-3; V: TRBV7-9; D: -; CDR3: CASSPSTLPDTQYF; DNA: TGTGCCAGCAGTCCCTCGACCCTTCCAGATACGCAGTATTTT
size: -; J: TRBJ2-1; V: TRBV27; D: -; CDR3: CASSLGRGNEQFF; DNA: TGTGCCAGCAGTTTAGGCAGAGGGAATGAGCAGTTCTTC
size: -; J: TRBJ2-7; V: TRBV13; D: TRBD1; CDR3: CASSSIQQGALTGQYF; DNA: TGTGCCAGCAGCTCAATTCAACAGGGGGCTTTGACAGGGCAGTACTTC
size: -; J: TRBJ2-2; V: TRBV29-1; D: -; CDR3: CSVRTENTGELFF; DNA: TGCAGCGTCAGGACAGAGAACACCGGGGAGCTGTTTTTT
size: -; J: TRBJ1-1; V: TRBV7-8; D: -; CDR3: CASSLGPVTEAFF; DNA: TGTGCCAGCAGCTTAGGACCAGTCACTGAAGCTTTCTTT
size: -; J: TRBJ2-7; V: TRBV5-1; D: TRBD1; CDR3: CASSPGTGALYEQYF; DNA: TGCGCCAGCAGCCCCGGGACAGGGGCCCTCTACGAGCAGTACTTC
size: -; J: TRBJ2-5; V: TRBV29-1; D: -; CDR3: CSIKTGFGRETQYF; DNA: TGCAGCATCAAGACAGGTTTTGGGAGGGAGACCCAGTACTTC
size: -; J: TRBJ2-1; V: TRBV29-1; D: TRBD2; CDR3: CSVEVAGRAYEQFF; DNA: TGCAGCGTTGAAGTAGCGGGTCGAGCATATGAGCAGTTCTTC
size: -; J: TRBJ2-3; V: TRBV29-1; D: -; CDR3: CSVGPSTDTQYF; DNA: TGCAGCGTTGGGCCCAGCACAGATACGCAGTATTTT
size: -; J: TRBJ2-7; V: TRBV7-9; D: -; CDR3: CASSWGPGEQYF; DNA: TGTGCCAGCAGCTGGGGCCCGGGCGAGCAGTACTTC
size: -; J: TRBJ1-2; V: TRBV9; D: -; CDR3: CASSVTSNYGYTF; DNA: TGTGCCAGCAGCGTAACGTCTAACTATGGCTACACCTTC
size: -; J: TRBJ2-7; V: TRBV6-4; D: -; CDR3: CASSDSPSNEQYF; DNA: TGTGCCAGCAGTGACTCCCCTAGTAACGAGCAGTACTTC
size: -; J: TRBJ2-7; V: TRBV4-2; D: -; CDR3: CASSQDLATVDYEQYF; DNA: TGTGCCAGCAGCCAAGATTTGGCGACAGTGGACTACGAGCAGTACTTC
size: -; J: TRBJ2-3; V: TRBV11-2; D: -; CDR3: CATWKHTDTQYF; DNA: TGTGCCACCTGGAAGCACACAGATACGCAGTATTTT
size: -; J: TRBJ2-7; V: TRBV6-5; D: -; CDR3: CASSYSEDEQYF; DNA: TGTGCCAGCAGTTACTCAGAAGACGAGCAGTACTTC
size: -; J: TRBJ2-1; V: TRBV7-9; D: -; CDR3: CASSPVDSSNEQFF; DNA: TGTGCCAGCAGCCCCGTCGACTCTTCCAATGAGCAGTTCTTC
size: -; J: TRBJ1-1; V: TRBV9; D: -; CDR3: CASSEGGDTEAFF; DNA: TGTGCCAGCAGCGAAGGAGGGGACACTGAAGCTTTCTTT
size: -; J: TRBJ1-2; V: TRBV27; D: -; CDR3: CASSDTPGRRANYGYTF; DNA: TGTGCCAGCAGCGACACGCCGGGACGCCGAGCTAACTATGGCTACACCTTC
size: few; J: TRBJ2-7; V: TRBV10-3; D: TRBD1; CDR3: CASSPHRGRPYEQYF; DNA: TGTGCCAGCAGTCCCCACAGGGGGCGACCCTACGAGCAGTACTTC
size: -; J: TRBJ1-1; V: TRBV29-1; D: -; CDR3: CSVVRGSTEAFF; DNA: TGCAGCGTTGTTAGGGGTTCCACTGAAGCTTTCTTT
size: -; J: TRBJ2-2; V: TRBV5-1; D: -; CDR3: CASSLGQNRGELFF; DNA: TGCGCCAGCAGCTTGGGCCAGAACCGAGGGGAGCTGTTTTTT
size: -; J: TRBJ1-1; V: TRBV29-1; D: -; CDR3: CSVLFGSSETEAFF; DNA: TGCAGCGTTCTCTTTGGGTCCTCGGAGACTGAAGCTTTCTTT
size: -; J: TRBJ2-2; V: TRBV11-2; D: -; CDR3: CASSTPRGADTGELFF; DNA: TGTGCCAGCAGCACCCCCCGGGGGGCGGACACCGGGGAGCTGTTTTTT
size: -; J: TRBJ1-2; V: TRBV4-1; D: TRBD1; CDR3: CASSHTDRGSNYGYTF; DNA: TGCGCCAGCAGCCATACTGACAGGGGATCTAACTATGGCTACACCTTC
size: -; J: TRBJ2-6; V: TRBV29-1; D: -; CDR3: CSVAGGSGANVLTF; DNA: TGCAGCGTTGCTGGGGGATCTGGGGCCAACGTCCTGACTTTC
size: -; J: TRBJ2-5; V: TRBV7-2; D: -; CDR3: CASWAAVGETQYF; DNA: TGTGCCAGCTGGGCCGCGGTAGGAGAGACCCAGTACTTC
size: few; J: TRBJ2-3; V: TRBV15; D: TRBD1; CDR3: CATKILRQGSTDTQYF; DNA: TGTGCCACCAAGATATTGAGACAGGGGAGCACAGATACGCAGTATTTT
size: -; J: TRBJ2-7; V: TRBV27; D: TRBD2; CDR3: CASSHGSGSSYEQYF; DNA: TGTGCCAGCAGCCATGGGAGCGGGAGCTCCTACGAGCAGTACTTC
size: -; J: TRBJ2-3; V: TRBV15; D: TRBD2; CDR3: CATSRGGLASTDTQYF; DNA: TGTGCCACCAGCAGAGGTGGACTAGCTAGCACAGATACGCAGTATTTT
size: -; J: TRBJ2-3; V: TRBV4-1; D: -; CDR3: CASSQLWADTQYF; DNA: TGCGCCAGCAGCCAACTTTGGGCAGATACGCAGTATTTT
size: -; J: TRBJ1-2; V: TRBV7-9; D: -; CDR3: CASSSEAGYLNYGYTF; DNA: TGTGCCAGCAGCTCCGAGGCGGGGTATTTGAACTATGGCTACACCTTC
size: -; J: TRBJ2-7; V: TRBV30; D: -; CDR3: CALQETYEQYF; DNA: TGTGCCTTACAAGAAACCTACGAGCAGTACTTC
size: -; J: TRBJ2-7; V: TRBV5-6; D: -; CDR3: CASSLSADSYEQYF; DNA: TGTGCCAGCAGCTTGTCAGCGGACTCCTACGAGCAGTACTTC
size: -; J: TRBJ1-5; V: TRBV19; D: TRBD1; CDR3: CASSILQGASNQPQHF; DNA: TGTGCCAGTAGTATACTTCAGGGGGCTAGCAATCAGCCCCAGCATTTT
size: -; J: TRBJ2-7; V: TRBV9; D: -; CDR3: CASSRGDRTDDYEQYF; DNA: TGTGCCAGCAGCCGAGGTGATAGGACGGATGACTACGAGCAGTACTTC
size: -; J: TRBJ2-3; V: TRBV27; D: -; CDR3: CASSLSRARYGGDTQYF; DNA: TGTGCCAGCAGTTTATCTAGGGCGCGCTATGGCGGAGATACGCAGTATTTT
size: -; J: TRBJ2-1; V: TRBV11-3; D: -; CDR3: CASSPRLGPYNEQFF; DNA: TGTGCCAGCAGCCCCCGACTGGGACCCTACAATGAGCAGTTCTTC
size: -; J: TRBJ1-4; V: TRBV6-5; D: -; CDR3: CASSYSRLLEEKLFF; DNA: TGTGCCAGCAGTTACTCCCGCCTTTTAGAAGAAAAACTGTTTTTT
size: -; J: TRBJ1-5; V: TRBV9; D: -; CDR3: CASSVDINQPQHF; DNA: TGTGCCAGCAGCGTAGACATAAATCAGCCCCAGCATTTT
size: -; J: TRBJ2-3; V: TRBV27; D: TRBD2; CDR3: CASSHSGSGTQYF; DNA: TGTGCCAGCAGTCATAGCGGGAGTGGTACGCAGTATTTT
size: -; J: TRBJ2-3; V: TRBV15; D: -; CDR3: CATSRDPDTQYF; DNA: TGTGCCACCAGCAGAGACCCAGATACGCAGTATTTT
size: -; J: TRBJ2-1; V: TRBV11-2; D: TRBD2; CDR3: CASSPAGRIAGADEQFF; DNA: TGTGCCAGCAGCCCGGCAGGGCGAATAGCGGGGGCGGATGAGCAGTTCTTC
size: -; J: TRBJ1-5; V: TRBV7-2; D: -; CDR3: CASSFYDSNQPQHF; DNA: TGTGCCAGCAGCTTTTACGACAGCAATCAGCCCCAGCATTTT
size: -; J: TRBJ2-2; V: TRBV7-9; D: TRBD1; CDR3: CASSAGTGVVGTGELFF; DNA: TGTGCCAGCAGCGCGGGGACAGGGGTCGTCGGCACCGGGGAGCTGTTTTTT
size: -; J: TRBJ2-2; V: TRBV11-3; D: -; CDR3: CASSPWVQGSTGELFF; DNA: TGTGCCAGCAGCCCTTGGGTGCAGGGCAGCACCGGGGAGCTGTTTTTT
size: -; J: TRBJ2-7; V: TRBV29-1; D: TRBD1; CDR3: CSVELGQGLEQYF; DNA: TGCAGCGTTGAGCTAGGACAGGGTTTGGAGCAGTACTTC
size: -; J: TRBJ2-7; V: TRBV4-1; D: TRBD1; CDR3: CASSPTHRQGVPYEQYF; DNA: TGCGCCAGCAGCCCAACACACCGACAGGGGGTGCCCTACGAGCAGTACTTC
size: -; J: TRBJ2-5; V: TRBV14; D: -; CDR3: CASSTGIQETQYF; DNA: TGTGCCAGCAGCACAGGGATACAAGAGACCCAGTACTTC
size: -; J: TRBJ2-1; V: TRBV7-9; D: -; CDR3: CASSPPHEASIWENEQFF; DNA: TGTGCCAGCAGCCCACCGCATGAGGCTAGCATATGGGAGAATGAGCAGTTCTTC
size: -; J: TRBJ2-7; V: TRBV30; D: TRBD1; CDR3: CAWSSGTGSHEQYF; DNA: TGTGCCTGGAGCTCCGGGACAGGGTCCCACGAGCAGTACTTC
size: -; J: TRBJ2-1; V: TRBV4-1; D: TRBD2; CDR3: CASSQSGGEQFF; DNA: TGCGCCAGCAGCCAGTCGGGGGGGGAGCAGTTCTTC
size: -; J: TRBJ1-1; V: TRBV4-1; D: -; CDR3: CASSQDGSTEAFF; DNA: TGCGCCAGCAGCCAAGACGGTAGTACTGAAGCTTTCTTT
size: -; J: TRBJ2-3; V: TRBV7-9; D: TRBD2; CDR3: CASSPPSGGAGDTQYF; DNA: TGTGCCAGCAGCCCCCCTAGCGGGGGGGCAGGAGATACGCAGTATTTT
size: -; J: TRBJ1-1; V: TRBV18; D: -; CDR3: CASSPPGTQNTEAFF; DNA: TGTGCCAGCTCACCACCAGGGACACAGAACACTGAAGCTTTCTTT